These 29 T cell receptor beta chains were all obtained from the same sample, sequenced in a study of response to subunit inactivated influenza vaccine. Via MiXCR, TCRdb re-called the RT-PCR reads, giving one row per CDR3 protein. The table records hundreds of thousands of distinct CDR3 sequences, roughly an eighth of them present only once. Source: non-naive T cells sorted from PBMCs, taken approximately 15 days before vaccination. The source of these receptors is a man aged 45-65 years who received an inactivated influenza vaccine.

CDR3 sequence reads: CASSYSAVGAKNIQYF. CDR3 coding DNA: TGTGCCAGCAGTTACTCTGCTGTCGGAGCCAAAAACATTCAGTACTTC. This chain connects TRBV6-5 to TRBJ2-4; no clear D. The CDR3 has 16 amino acids. V dropped 0 bases and J dropped 0 bases, with 9 bases sitting between them. Germline CDR1 MNHEY, CDR2 SVGAGI.

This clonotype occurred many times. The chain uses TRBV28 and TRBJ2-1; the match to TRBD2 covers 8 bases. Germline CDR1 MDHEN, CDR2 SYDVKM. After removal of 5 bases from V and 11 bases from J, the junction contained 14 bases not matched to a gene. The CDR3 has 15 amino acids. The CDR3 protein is CASSTGTSHASQQFF. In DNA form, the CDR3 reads TGTGCCAGCAGTACCGGGACTAGTCACGCCAGCCAGCAGTTCTTC.

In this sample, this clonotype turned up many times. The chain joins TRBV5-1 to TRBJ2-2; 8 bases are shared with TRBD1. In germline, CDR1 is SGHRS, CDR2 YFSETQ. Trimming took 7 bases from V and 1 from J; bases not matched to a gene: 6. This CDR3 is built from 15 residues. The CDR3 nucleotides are TGCGCCAGCGGCCCCGGGACAGGGAACACCGGGGAGCTGTTTTTT. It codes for CASGPGTGNTGELFF.

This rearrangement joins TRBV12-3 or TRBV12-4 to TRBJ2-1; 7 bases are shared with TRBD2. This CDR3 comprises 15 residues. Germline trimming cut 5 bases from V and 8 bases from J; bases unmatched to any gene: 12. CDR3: CASSPAWVAGHEQFF. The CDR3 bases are TGTGCCAGCAGTCCTGCTTGGGTAGCGGGTCATGAGCAGTTCTTC.

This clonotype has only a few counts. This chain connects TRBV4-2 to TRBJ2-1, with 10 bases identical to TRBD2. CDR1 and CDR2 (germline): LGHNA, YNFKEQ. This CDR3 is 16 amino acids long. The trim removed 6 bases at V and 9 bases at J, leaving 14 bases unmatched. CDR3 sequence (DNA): TGTGCCAGCAGGAGAGTAGAGCGGGAGGGCCAACGTGAGCAGTTCTTC. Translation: CASRRVEREGQREQFF.

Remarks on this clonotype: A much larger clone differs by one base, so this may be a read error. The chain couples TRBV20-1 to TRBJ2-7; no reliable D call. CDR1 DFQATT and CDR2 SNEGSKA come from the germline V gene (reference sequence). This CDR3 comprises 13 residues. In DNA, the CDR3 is TGCAGTGCTAGGCTGGGTAACTACTACGAGCATTACTTC. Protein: CSARLGNYYEHYF.

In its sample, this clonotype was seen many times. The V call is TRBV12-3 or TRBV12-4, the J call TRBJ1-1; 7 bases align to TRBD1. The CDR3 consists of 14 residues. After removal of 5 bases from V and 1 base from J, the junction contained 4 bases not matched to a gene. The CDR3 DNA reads TGTGCCAGCAGTCTTCGGACAGGGAACACTGAAGCTTTCTTT. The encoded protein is CASSLRTGNTEAFF.

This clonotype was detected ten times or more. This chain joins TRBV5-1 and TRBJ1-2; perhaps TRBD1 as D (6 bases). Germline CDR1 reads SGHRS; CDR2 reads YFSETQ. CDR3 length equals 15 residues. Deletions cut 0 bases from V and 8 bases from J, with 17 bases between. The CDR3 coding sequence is TGCGCCAGCAGCTTGGATCCGGGGGCCACTCCCGGCTACACCTTC. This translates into CASSLDPGATPGYTF.

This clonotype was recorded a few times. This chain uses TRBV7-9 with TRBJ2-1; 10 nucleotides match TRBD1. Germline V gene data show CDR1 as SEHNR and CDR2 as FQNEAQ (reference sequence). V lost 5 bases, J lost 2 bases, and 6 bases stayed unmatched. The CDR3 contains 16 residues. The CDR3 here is CASSRLTGGAYNEQFF. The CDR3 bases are TGTGCCAGCAGCCGACTGACAGGGGGCGCCTACAATGAGCAGTTCTTC.

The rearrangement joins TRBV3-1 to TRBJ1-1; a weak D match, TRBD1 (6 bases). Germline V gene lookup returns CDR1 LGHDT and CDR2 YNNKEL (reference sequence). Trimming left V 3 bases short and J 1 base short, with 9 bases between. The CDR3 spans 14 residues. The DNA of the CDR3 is TGTGCCAGCAGCCATCCACAGGGGAACACTGAAGCTTTCTTT. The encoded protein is CASSHPQGNTEAFF.

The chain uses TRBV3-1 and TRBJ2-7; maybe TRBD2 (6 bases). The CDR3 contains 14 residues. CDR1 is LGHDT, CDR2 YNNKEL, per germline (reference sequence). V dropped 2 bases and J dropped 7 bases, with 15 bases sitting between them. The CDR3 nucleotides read TGTGCCAGCAGCCAACCGACTAGGTCGAGGGAGCAGTACTTC. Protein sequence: CASSQPTRSREQYF.

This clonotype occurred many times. The DNA for the CDR3 is TGCAGTGCCCAGGGACTAGCGGGAAACACCGGGGAGCTGTTTTTT. This gives the protein CSAQGLAGNTGELFF. The chain uses TRBV20-1 and TRBJ2-2; the match to TRBD2 covers 13 bases. Germline lookup yields CDR1 DFQATT and CDR2 SNEGSKA (reference sequence). This CDR3 comprises 15 residues. V gave up 6 bases and J gave up 2 bases; unmatched junction bases: 3.

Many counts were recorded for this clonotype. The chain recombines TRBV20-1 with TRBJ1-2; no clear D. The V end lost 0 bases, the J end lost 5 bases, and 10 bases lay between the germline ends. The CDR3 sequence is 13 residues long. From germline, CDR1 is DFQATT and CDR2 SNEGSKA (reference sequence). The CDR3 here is CSARDGLGYGYTF. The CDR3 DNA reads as TGCAGTGCTAGAGATGGGTTGGGATATGGCTACACCTTC.

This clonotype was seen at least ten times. As DNA, the CDR3 is TGTGCCACCAGTGATTTTGGACTCCAAGCGGATACGCAGTATTTT. It specifies CATSDFGLQADTQYF. This chain uses TRBV24-1 with TRBJ2-3, with D maybe TRBD2 (5 bases). V was clipped by 1 base and J by 6 bases, with 13 bases between them. Germline V gene lookup returns CDR1 KGHDR and CDR2 SFDVKD. This CDR3 has 15 amino acids.

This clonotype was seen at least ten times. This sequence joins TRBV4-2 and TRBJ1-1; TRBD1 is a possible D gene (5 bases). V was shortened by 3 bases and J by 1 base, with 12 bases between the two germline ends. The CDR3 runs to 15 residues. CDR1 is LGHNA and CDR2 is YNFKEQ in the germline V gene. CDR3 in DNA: TGTGCCAGCAGCCAGGCGGACATCCAGAACACTGAAGCTTTCTTT. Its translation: CASSQADIQNTEAFF.

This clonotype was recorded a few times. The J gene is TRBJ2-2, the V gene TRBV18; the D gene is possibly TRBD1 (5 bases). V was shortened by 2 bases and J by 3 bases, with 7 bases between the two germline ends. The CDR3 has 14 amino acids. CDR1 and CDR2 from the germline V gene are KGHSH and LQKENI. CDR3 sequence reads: CASSPGAYTGELFF. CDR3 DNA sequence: TGTGCCAGCTCACCAGGGGCGTACACCGGGGAGCTGTTTTTT.

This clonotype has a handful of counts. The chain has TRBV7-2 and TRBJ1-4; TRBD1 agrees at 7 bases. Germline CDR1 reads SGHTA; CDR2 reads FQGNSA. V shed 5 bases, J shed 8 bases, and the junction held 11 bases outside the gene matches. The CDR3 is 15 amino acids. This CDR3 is CASSPTGPRVEKLFF. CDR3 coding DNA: TGTGCCAGCAGCCCGACAGGGCCGAGGGTCGAAAAACTGTTTTTT.

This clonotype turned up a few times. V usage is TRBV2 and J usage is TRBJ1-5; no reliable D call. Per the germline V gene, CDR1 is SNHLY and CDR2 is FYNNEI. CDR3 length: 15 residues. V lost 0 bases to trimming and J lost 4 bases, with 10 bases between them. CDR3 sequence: CASSEARRGNQPQHF. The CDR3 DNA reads TGTGCCAGCAGTGAAGCGAGGCGGGGAAATCAGCCCCAGCATTTT. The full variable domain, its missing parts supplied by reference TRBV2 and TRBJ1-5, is EPEVTQTPSHQVTQMGQEVILRCVPISNHLYFYWYRQILGQKVEFLVSFYNNEISEKSEIFDDQFSVERPDGSNFTLKIRSTKLEDSAMYFCASSEARRGNQPQHFGDGTRLSIL.

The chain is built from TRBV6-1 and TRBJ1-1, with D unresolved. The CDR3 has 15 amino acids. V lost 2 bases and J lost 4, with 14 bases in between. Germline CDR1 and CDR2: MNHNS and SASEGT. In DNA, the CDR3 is TGTGCCAGCAGTGAAACACAGCCTACCGTCACTGAAGCTTTCTTT. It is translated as CASSETQPTVTEAFF.

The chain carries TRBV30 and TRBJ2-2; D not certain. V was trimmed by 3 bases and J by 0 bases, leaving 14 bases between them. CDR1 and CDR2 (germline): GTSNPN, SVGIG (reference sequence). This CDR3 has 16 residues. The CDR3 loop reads CAWRHPKRSNTGELFF. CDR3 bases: TGTGCCTGGAGGCACCCCAAGCGTTCGAACACCGGGGAGCTGTTTTTT. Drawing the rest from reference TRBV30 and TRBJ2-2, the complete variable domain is SQTIHQWPATLVQPVGSPLSLECTVEGTSNPNLYWYRQAAGRGLQLLFYSVGIGQISSEVPQNLSASRPQDRQFILSSKKLLLSDSGFYLCAWRHPKRSNTGELFFGEGSRLTVL.

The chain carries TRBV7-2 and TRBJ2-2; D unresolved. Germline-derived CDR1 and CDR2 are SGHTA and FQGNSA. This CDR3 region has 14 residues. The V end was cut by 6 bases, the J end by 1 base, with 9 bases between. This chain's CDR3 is CASSTTENTGELFF. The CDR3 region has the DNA TGTGCCAGCAGTACGACGGAGAACACCGGGGAGCTGTTTTTT. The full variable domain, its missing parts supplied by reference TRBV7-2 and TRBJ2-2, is GAGVSQSPSNKVTEKGKDVELRCDPISGHTALYWYRQSLGQGLEFLIYFQGNSAPDKSGLPSDRFSAERTGGSVSTLTIQRTQQEDSAVYLCASSTTENTGELFFGEGSRLTVL.

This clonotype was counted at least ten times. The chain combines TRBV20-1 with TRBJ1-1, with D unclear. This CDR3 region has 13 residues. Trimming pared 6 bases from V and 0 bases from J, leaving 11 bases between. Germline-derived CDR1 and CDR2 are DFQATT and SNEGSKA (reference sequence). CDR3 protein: CSALQPMNTEAFF. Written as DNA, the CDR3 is TGCAGTGCCCTACAGCCCATGAACACTGAAGCTTTCTTT.

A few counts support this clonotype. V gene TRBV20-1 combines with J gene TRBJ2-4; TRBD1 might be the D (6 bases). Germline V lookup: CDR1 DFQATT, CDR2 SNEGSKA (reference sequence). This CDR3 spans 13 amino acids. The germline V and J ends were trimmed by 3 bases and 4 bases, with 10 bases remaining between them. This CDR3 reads CSARGAQKNIQYF. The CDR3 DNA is TGCAGTGCTAGGGGGGCCCAGAAAAACATTCAGTACTTC.

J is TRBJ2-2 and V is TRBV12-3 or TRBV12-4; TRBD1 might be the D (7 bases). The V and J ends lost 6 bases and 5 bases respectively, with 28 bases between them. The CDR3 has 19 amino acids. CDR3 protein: CASRARRGRSSGPTGELFF. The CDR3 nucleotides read TGTGCCAGCAGGGCCCGCAGGGGGAGGTCGAGCGGACCAACCGGGGAGCTGTTTTTT.

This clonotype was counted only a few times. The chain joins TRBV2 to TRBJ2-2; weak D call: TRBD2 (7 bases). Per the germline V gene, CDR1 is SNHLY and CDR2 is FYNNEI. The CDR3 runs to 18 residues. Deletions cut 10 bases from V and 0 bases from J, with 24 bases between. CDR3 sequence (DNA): TGTGCCATCTGGGGGGGCAGGCGAATAATCGCGAACACCGGGGAGCTGTTTTTT. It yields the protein CAIWGGRRIIANTGELFF.

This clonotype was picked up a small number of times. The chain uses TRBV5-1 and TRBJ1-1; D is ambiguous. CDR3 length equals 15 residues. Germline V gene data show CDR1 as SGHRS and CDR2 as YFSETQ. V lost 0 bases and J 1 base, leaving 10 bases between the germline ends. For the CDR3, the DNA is TGCGCCAGCAGCTTGGACTCAGGAGAGAACACTGAAGCTTTCTTT. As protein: CASSLDSGENTEAFF.

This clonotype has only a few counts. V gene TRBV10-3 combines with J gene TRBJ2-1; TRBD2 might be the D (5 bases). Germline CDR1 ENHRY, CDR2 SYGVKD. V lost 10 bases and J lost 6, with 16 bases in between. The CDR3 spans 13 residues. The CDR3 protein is CATFGEGVNEQFF. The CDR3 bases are TGTGCCACCTTCGGCGAGGGCGTCAATGAGCAGTTCTTC.

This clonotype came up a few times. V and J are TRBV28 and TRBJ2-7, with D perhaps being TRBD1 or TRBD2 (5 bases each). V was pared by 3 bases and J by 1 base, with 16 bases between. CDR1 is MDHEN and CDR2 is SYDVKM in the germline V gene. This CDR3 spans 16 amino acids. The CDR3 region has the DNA TGTGCCAGCAGTTTTTCCCAGGGTCGGGGTTCCTACGAGCAGTACTTC. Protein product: CASSFSQGRGSYEQYF.

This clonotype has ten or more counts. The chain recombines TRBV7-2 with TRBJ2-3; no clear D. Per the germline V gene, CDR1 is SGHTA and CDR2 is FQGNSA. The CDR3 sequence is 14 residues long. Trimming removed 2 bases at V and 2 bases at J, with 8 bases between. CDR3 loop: CASSLRRNTDTQYF. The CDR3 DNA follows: TGTGCCAGCAGCTTAAGGCGGAACACAGATACGCAGTATTTT. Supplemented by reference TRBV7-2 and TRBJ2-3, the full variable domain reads GAGVSQSPSNKVTEKGKDVELRCDPISGHTALYWYRQSLGQGLEFLIYFQGNSAPDKSGLPSDRFSAERTGGSVSTLTIQRTQQEDSAVYLCASSLRRNTDTQYFGPGTRLTVL.